The 12 T cell receptor beta chains listed next were all sequenced from one sample in a study of graft-versus-host responses after intestinal transplantation. Only in-frame clones appear in the TCRdb table, and some are missing; sequencing was by immunoSEQ multiplex PCR. The sample consists of about 23,000 clones, around 47% of them appearing once. Responder cells labeled with CFSE (roughly 200,000) were co-plated with irradiated stimulator cells labeled with violet dye (roughly 200,000). The sample consisted of alloreactive CD8+ T cells from a mixed lymphocyte reaction culture, taken before transplantation. Subset in this sample: CFSE-low proliferating T cells sorted from roughly six-day pre-transplant mixed lymphocyte reaction (GvH or HvG direction). These receptors originate from a human patient who was an organ donor for intestinal transplantation.

V and J are TRBV28 and TRBJ2-7; TRBD1 is a possible D gene (6 bases). V lost 4 bases and J lost 3, with 13 bases in between. CDR1 is MDHEN, CDR2 SYDVKM, per germline. The CDR3 contains 14 residues. The CDR3 DNA sequence: TGTGCCAGCAGTTCCCGGGACATCAACTACGAGCAGTACTTC. It yields the protein CASSSRDINYEQYF.

The chain is built from TRBV6-6 and TRBJ2-7; 11 nucleotides line up with TRBD2. CDR1 MNHNY and CDR2 SVGAGI come from the germline V gene (reference sequence). The CDR3 covers 13 residues. Trimming removed 6 bases from V and 7 bases from J; junction bases left unmatched: 5. The DNA of the CDR3 is TGTGCCAGCAGCCTAGCGGGAGGAAGGGAGCAGTACTTC. This sequence encodes CASSLAGGREQYF.

This chain joins TRBV5-8 and TRBJ2-3; unclear D gene. Germline assignment: CDR1 SGHTS and CDR2 YDEGEE. The CDR3 covers 15 residues. The ends were cut back, 7 bases at V and 2 bases at J, with 17 bases in the middle. Here the CDR3 DNA reads TGTGCCAGCCGCGATCCCGCAGCCTTCACAGATACGCAGTATTTT. This codes for CASRDPAAFTDTQYF.

The chain carries TRBV4-1 and TRBJ2-7; D is perhaps TRBD2 (5 bases). The CDR3 is 16 residues long. V lost 0 bases, J lost 2 bases, and 14 bases lay in between. CDR1 is MGHRA and CDR2 is YSYEKL in the germline V gene. Here the CDR3 reads CASSQELGLKTYEQYF. Here the CDR3 DNA reads TGCGCCAGCAGCCAAGAATTAGGACTTAAAACCTACGAGCAGTACTTC.

This sequence joins TRBV4-2 and TRBJ2-2; 9 bases match TRBD2. Germline trimming cut 0 bases from V and 5 bases from J; bases unmatched to any gene: 10. Germline V CDR1 and CDR2: LGHNA, YNFKEQ. This CDR3 region has 18 residues. The CDR3 DNA is TGTGCCAGCAGCCAAGAGACGGGGCTAGCGGGGAAAACCGGGGAGCTGTTTTTT. This sequence encodes CASSQETGLAGKTGELFF.

The V and J genes are TRBV21-1 and TRBJ1-2. TRBV21-1 has pseudogene status. The CDR3 totals 11 residues. CDR3 DNA sequence: TGTGCCAGGAGGGGGGCGGGTGGCTACACCTTC. Translation gives CARRGAGGYTF.

This clone was detected only a few times. The genes are TRBV7-9 and TRBJ2-1; no clear D gene. Germline V CDR1 and CDR2: SEHNR, FQNEAQ (reference sequence). This CDR3 has 10 amino acids. Trimming left V 5 bases short and J 6 bases short, with 2 bases between. CDR3: CASSRNEQFF. DNA for the CDR3: TGTGCCAGCAGCCGCAATGAGCAGTTCTTC.

In this sample, this clone is medium-sized. The chain carries TRBV7-6 and TRBJ2-7; D is perhaps TRBD1 (6 bases). Germline loops: CDR1 SGHVS, CDR2 FNYEAQ. V lost 1 base to trimming and J lost 4 bases, with 11 bases between them. The CDR3 runs 14 residues. CDR3 in amino acids: CASSLVQGTYEQYF. CDR3 DNA: TGTGCCAGCAGCTTAGTTCAGGGGACATACGAGCAGTACTTC.

The V gene is TRBV7-6, the J gene TRBJ2-1; 11 bases fit TRBD2. Germline CDR1 reads SGHVS; CDR2 reads FNYEAQ. This CDR3 comprises 15 residues. The ends lost 5 bases at V and 4 bases at J; junction bases unmatched: 4. The CDR3 nucleotides are TGTGCCAGCAGCATACTAGCGGGAGTATACAATGAGCAGTTCTTC. As protein: CASSILAGVYNEQFF. The variable domain in full, completed from reference TRBV7-6 and TRBJ2-1, reads GAGVSQSPRYKVTKRGQDVALRCDPISGHVSLYWYRQALGQGPEFLTYFNYEAQQDKSGLPNDRFSAERPEGSISTLTIQRTEQRDSAMYRCASSILAGVYNEQFFGPGTRLTVL.

This clone is deemed medium-sized. The chain couples TRBV7-9 to TRBJ1-1, with no clear D. Trimming left V 1 base short and J 0 bases short, with 0 bases between. CDR3 length: 12 residues. Germline V CDR1 and CDR2: SEHNR, FQNEAQ (reference sequence). CDR3: CASSLVNTEAFF. CDR3 nucleotides: TGTGCCAGCAGCTTAGTGAACACTGAAGCTTTCTTT. The full variable domain, in which reference TRBV7-9 and TRBJ1-1 provide the parts outside the CDR3, is DTGVSQNPRHKITKRGQNVTFRCDPISEHNRLYWYRQTLGQGPEFLTYFQNEAQLEKSRLLSDRFSAERPKGSFSTLEIQRTEQGDSAMYLCASSLVNTEAFFGQGTRLTVV.

This chain uses TRBV28 with TRBJ2-1, with 8 bases lining up with TRBD2. V lost 1 base to trimming and J lost 5 bases; unmatched junction nucleotides: 7. The length of the CDR3 is 16 residues. CDR1 is MDHEN, CDR2 SYDVKM, per germline. The CDR3 coding sequence is TGTGCCAGCAGTTTATTTGGGACTAGTATCCACAATGAGCAGTTCTTC. It yields the protein CASSLFGTSIHNEQFF.

The rearrangement joins TRBV11-2 to TRBJ2-7; TRBD1 matches 9 bases. The CDR3 loop spans 14 amino acids. The V segment lost 3 bases and the J segment 2 bases; nucleotides outside the gene matches: 2. Germline CDR1 and CDR2: SGHAT and FQNNGV. In DNA, the CDR3 is TGTGCCAGCAGCTTCGGGACAGGGACCTACGAGCAGTACTTC. Its protein is CASSFGTGTYEQYF.